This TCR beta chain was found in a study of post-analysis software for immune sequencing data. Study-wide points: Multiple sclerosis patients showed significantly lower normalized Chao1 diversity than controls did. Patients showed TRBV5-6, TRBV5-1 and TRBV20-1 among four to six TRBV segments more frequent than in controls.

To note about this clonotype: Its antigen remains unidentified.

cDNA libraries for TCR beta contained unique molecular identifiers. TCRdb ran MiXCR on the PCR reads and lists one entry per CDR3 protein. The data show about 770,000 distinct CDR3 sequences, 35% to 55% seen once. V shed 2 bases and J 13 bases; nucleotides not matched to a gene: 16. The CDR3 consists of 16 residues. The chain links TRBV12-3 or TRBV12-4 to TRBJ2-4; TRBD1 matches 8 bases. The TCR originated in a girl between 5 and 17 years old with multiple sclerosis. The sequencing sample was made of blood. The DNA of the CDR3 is TGTGCCAGCAGTTTAAGTCTCCGACAGGGGTTGTTCCCCCAGTACTTC. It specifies CASSLSLRQGLFPQYF.